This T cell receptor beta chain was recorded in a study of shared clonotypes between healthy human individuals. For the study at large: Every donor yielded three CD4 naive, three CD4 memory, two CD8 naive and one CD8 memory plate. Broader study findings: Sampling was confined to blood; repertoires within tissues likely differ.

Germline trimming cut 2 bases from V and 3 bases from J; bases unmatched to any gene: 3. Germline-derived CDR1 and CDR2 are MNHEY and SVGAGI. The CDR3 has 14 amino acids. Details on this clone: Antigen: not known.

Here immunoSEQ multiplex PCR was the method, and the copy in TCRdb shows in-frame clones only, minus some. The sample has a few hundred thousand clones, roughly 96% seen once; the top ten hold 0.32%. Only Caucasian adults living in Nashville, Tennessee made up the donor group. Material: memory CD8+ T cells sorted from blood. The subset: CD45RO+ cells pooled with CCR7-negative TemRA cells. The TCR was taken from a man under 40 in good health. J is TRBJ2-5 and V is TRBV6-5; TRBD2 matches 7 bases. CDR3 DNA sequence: TGTGCCAGCAGTTACGCAGGGAGGGAAGAGACCCAGTACTTC. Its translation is CASSYAGREETQYF.